This paragraph reports one TCR beta chain. Its antigen is not known. The germline CDR1 and CDR2 sequences are SGHRS and YFSETQ. This CDR3 is built from 13 residues. V was clipped by 4 bases and J by 7 bases, with 11 bases between them. This specimen comes from a study of T cell responses to AZD1222 COVID-19 vaccine. Notes on the study in general: Nearly half of unique spike-specific TCRs reportedly avoided B.1.351 and B.1.1.7 mutated regions. An increase in Spike-specific TCR breadth and depth was observed after two AZD1222 doses.

Only in-frame clones appear in the TCRdb table, and some are missing; sequencing was by immunoSEQ multiplex PCR. In the table there are about 160,000 clones, more than 75% of which are singletons. The chain combines TRBV5-1 with TRBJ2-2; D is possibly TRBD1 (5 bases). The clonotype comes from an adult who received the AZD1222 COVID-19 vaccine. The source was peripheral blood, collected 28 days after the second AZD1222 dose. The CDR3 loop reads CASSDSLSGELFF. CDR3 bases: TGCGCCAGCAGCGACAGCCTTAGCGGGGAGCTGTTTTTT.